A selection of T cell receptor beta chains follows, all from one sample in a study of cytomegalovirus exposure and HLA in healthy donors. The data were produced by immunoSEQ multiplex PCR, yet TCRdb's version contains in-frame clones alone and is incomplete. This sample has some 210,000 clones, with about 85% found just once. Sequences were obtained from PBMCs. These receptors all come from a woman between 45 and 60 years old in good health and CMV-seropositive. Both conserved end residues are part of each CDR3. Fields, in order: clone size, V gene, CDR3 protein. Some rows have no size entry. The others give once, few or many, or a class for an expanded clone.

abundance: few
v_gene: TRBV25-1
CDR3aa: CASSYGGGGYEQYF

abundance: -
v_gene: TRBV19
CDR3aa: CASSPTVRAGGTEAFF

abundance: -
v_gene: TRBV11-3
CDR3aa: CASSLGTARQETQYF

abundance: -
v_gene: TRBV6-6
CDR3aa: CASRNSDSYGYTF

abundance: -
v_gene: TRBV28
CDR3aa: CASSSPGTENTEAFF

abundance: -
v_gene: TRBV19
CDR3aa: CASKQGTTYSNQPQHF

abundance: -
v_gene: TRBV18
CDR3aa: CASSLSARNTEAFF

abundance: -
v_gene: TRBV30
CDR3aa: CAWSVLDSSYEQYF

abundance: -
v_gene: TRBV5-4
CDR3aa: CASSPGLGANYGYTF

abundance: -
v_gene: TRBV27
CDR3aa: CASSFREGQPQHF

abundance: -
v_gene: TRBV9
CDR3aa: CASSAGTAFYGYTF

abundance: -
v_gene: TRBV5-1
CDR3aa: CASRLGDRAADTQYF

abundance: -
v_gene: TRBV13
CDR3aa: CASSSPRTGGYEQYF

abundance: -
v_gene: TRBV11-2
CDR3aa: CASSWTSGGYQETQYF

abundance: -
v_gene: TRBV9
CDR3aa: CASSVQGSGEQYF

abundance: few
v_gene: TRBV5-6
CDR3aa: CASSSGQGKVFF

abundance: -
v_gene: TRBV11-2
CDR3aa: CASSRRATLEQYF

abundance: -
v_gene: TRBV2
CDR3aa: CASRRTPRETQYF

abundance: -
v_gene: TRBV5-1
CDR3aa: CASSLQGAEDTQYF

abundance: -
v_gene: TRBV29-1
CDR3aa: CSVRTGAYEQYF

abundance: -
v_gene: TRBV5-1
CDR3aa: CASSGRTGSSYEQYF

abundance: -
v_gene: TRBV11-2
CDR3aa: CASSFGATSTEAFF

abundance: -
v_gene: TRBV4-2
CDR3aa: CASSQAQGRGNQPQHF

abundance: -
v_gene: TRBV7-9
CDR3aa: CASSLFVAGTLYNEQFF

abundance: -
v_gene: TRBV5-6
CDR3aa: CASSLVSEAFF

abundance: -
v_gene: TRBV5-4
CDR3aa: CASSIGLAGGRFSDTQYF

abundance: few
v_gene: TRBV7-2
CDR3aa: CASSSLPAGSSTDTQYF

abundance: -
v_gene: TRBV7-8
CDR3aa: CASSLEAGGPYEQYF

abundance: -
v_gene: TRBV2
CDR3aa: CASSGRGDSYNEQFF

abundance: -
v_gene: TRBV7-2
CDR3aa: CASSRTSTPGDYGYTF

abundance: once
v_gene: TRBV5-1
CDR3aa: CASSLEGAGTEQFF

abundance: -
v_gene: TRBV4-3
CDR3aa: CASSHTTGGANYGYTF

abundance: -
v_gene: TRBV6-5
CDR3aa: CATSRQGLAEQYF

abundance: -
v_gene: TRBV5-6
CDR3aa: CASTSKGGTLPTDTQYF

abundance: -
v_gene: TRBV4-3
CDR3aa: CASSRWTGGNYEQYF

abundance: -
v_gene: TRBV7-2
CDR3aa: CASSLTGQGYQPQHF

abundance: -
v_gene: TRBV7-9
CDR3aa: CASSITGTTTGELFF

abundance: -
v_gene: TRBV7-9
CDR3aa: CASSLVFGSEGAYSPLHF

abundance: -
v_gene: TRBV6-5
CDR3aa: CASSRVSQANEKLFF

abundance: few
v_gene: TRBV28
CDR3aa: CASSLSLAGLDYEQYF

abundance: -
v_gene: TRBV19
CDR3aa: CASTRTSVSTDTQYF

abundance: -
v_gene: TRBV28
CDR3aa: CASSGLLLTGIGNQPQHF

abundance: few
v_gene: TRBV27
CDR3aa: CASRTDRAHEQYF

abundance: few
v_gene: TRBV28
CDR3aa: CASSSGTGDAYEQYF

abundance: -
v_gene: TRBV9
CDR3aa: CASSVGPGGSGNTIYF